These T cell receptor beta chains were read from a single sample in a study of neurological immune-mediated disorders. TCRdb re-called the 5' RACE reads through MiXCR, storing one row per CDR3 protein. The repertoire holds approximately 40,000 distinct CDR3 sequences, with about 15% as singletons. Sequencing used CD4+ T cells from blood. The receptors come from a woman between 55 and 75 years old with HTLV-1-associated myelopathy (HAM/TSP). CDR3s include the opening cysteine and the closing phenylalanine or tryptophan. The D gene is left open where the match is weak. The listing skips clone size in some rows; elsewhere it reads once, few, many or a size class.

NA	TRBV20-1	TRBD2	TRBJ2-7	CSARDLKRGVTYEQYF	TGCAGTGCTAGAGATCTCAAGCGGGGGGTAACCTACGAGCAGTACTTC
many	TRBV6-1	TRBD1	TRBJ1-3	CASSARTGDGNTIYF	TGTGCCAGCAGTGCCCGGACAGGGGATGGAAACACCATATATTTT
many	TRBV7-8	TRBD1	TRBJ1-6	CASSRPGTGINPYNSPLHF	TGTGCCAGCAGCCGTCCCGGGACAGGGATTAATCCCTATAATTCACCCCTCCACTTT
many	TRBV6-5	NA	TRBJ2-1	CATTLAGTGNEQFF	TGTGCCACCACCCTGGCAGGGACGGGCAATGAGCAGTTCTTC
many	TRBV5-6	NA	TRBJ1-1	CASSSSLHQDPNTEAFF	TGTGCCAGCAGCTCCTCACTTCATCAGGATCCGAACACTGAGGCTTTCTTT
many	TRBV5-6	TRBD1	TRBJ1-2	CASSSQGQGYYGYTF	TGTGCCAGCAGCTCGCAGGGACAGGGATACTATGGCTACACCTTC
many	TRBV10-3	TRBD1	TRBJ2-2	CAINPTPGGRTGELFF	TGTGCCATCAACCCAACCCCAGGGGGTAGGACCGGGGAGCTGTTTTTT
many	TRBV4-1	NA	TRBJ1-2	CASSQWLVGRNYGYTF	TGCGCCAGCAGCCAATGGTTGGTGGGAAGGAACTATGGCTACACCTTC
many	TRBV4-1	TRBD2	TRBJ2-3	CASSHQASGTSTDTQYF	TGCGCCAGCAGCCACCAGGCTAGCGGTACTAGCACAGATACGCAGTATTTT
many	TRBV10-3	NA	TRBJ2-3	CAISELMFDTQYF	TGTGCCATCAGTGAGTTAATGTTTGATACGCAGTATTTT
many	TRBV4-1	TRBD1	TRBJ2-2	CASSQVDRVSPNTGELFF	TGCGCCAGCAGCCAAGTAGACAGGGTGTCCCCGAACACCGGGGAGCTGTTTTTT
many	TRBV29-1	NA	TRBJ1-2	CSVGNRVYGYTF	TGCAGCGTTGGTAACAGGGTATATGGCTACACCTTC
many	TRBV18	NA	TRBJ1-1	CASSPSSALNTEAFF	TGTGCCAGCTCACCATCTTCCGCGCTGAACACTGAAGCTTTCTTT
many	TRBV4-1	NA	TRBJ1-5	CASSQPGTHNSNQPQHF	TGCGCCAGCAGCCAACCCGGGACCCATAATAGCAATCAGCCCCAGCATTTT
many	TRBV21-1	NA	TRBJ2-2	CASSKGGTANTGELFF	TGTGCCAGCAGCAAAGGAGGGACAGCGAACACCGGGGAGCTGTTTTTT
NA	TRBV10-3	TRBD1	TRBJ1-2	CAIIQGQGYYGYTF	TGTGCCATCATACAGGGACAGGGCTACTATGGCTACACCTTC
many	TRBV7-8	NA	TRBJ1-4	CASSLDPRQVATNEKLFF	TGTGCCAGCAGCTTAGACCCCCGACAGGTTGCAACTAATGAAAAACTGTTTTTT
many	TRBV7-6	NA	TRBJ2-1	CASSTSGRKMYNEQFF	TGTGCCAGCTCAACTTCGGGTAGGAAGATGTACAATGAGCAGTTCTTC
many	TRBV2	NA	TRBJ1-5	CASGTPYSNQPQHF	TGTGCCAGCGGGACACCTTATAGCAATCAGCCCCAGCATTTT
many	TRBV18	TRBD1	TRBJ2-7	CASSPSSGTVTNEQYF	TGTGCCAGCTCACCATCCTCCGGGACAGTGACTAACGAGCAGTACTTC
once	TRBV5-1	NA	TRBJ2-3	CASSPARGSSTDTQYF	TGCGCCAGCAGCCCTGCCCGCGGGTCAAGCACAGATACGCAGTATTTT
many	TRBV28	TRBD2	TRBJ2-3	CASSSTSVQTDTQYF	TGTGCCAGCAGTTCTACTAGCGTACAAACAGATACGCAGTATTTT
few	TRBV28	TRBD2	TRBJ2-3	CASSSSGENTDTQYF	TGTGCCAGCAGCTCTAGCGGGGAAAACACAGATACGCAGTATTTT
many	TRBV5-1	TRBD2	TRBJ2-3	CASSWSGGTTDTQYF	TGCGCCAGCAGCTGGAGCGGGGGGACCACAGATACGCAGTATTTT
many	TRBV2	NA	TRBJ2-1	CASSGNIRYEQFF	TGTGCCAGCAGTGGGAATATTAGATATGAGCAGTTCTTC
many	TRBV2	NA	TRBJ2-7	CASSDRGLLYEQYF	TGTGCCAGCAGTGACAGGGGTCTGCTATACGAGCAGTACTTC
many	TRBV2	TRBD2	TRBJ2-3	CASSEAPGLESADTQYF	TGTGCCAGCAGTGAGGCCCCGGGACTAGAAAGTGCGGATACGCAGTATTTT
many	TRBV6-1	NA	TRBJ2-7	CASSERREWGEQYF	TGTGCCAGCAGTGAACGCAGGGAATGGGGCGAGCAGTACTTC
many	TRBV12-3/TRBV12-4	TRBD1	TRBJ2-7	CASSRDRGTISYEQYF	TGTGCCAGCAGCCGGGACAGGGGCACCATCTCCTACGAGCAGTACTTC
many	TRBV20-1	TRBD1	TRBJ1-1	CSARDSGTGKGWTEAFF	TGCAGTGCTAGAGATTCGGGGACAGGGAAAGGGTGGACTGAAGCTTTCTTT
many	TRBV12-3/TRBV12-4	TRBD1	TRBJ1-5	CASSLQGAGQPQHF	TGTGCCAGCAGTTTACAGGGGGCGGGTCAGCCCCAGCATTTT
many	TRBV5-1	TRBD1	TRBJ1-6	CASSQGQGLYNSPLHF	TGCGCCAGCAGCCAAGGACAGGGCCTGTATAATTCACCCCTCCACTTT
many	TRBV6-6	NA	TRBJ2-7	CASSYRPAYEQYF	TGTGCCAGCAGTTACCGGCCAGCCTACGAGCAGTACTTC
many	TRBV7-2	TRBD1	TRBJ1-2	CASSLNPGQGVGYTF	TGTGCCAGCAGCTTAAACCCGGGACAGGGAGTGGGCTACACCTTC
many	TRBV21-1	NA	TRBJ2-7	CASSKGYRTGVTYEQYF	TGTGCCAGCAGCAAAGGATATCGGACAGGGGTCACCTACGAGCAGTACTTC
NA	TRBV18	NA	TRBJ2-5	CASSPPTANQETQYF	TGTGCCAGCTCACCACCGACAGCAAACCAAGAGACCCAGTACTTC
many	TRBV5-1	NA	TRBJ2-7	CASSGRESSYEQYF	TGCGCCAGCAGTGGTAGGGAATCTTCTTACGAGCAGTACTTC